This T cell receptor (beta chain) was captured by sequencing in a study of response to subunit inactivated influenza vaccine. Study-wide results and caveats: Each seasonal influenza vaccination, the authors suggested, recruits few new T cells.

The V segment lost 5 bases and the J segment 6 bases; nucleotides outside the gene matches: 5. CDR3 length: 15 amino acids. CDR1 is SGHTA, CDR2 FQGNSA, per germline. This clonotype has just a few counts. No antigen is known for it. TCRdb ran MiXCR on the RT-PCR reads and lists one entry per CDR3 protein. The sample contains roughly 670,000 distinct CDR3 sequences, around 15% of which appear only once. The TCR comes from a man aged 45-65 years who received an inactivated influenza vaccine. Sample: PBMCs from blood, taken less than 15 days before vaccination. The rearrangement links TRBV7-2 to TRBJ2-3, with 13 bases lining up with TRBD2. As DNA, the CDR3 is TGTGCCAGCAGCCGGACTAGCGGGAGACCGGATACGCAGTATTTT. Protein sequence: CASSRTSGRPDTQYF.